Below, 6 T cell receptor beta chains from the same sample are listed, as sequenced in a study of early T cells in non-severe SARS-CoV-2 infection. One entry per CDR3 protein results from TCRdb running MiXCR on the 5' RACE reads. The table includes more than 60,000 distinct CDR3 sequences, 4.9% detected once. Sequencing used whole blood. Every receptor here comes from an adult who was a healthcare worker with PCR-confirmed SARS-CoV-2 infection or an uninfected control (not recorded which).

In this sample, this clonotype turned up many times. The J gene is TRBJ1-6, the V gene TRBV3-1, with 7 bases lining up with TRBD1. This CDR3 has 13 residues. Germline trimming cut 5 bases from V and 8 bases from J; bases unmatched to any gene: 3. Germline loops: CDR1 LGHDT, CDR2 YNNKEL (reference sequence). CDR3 amino acids: CASSFGTDSPLHF. The CDR3 DNA is TGTGCCAGCAGCTTCGGGACAGATTCACCCCTCCACTTT.

This clonotype was seen many times. The gene calls are TRBV7-9 and TRBJ2-1; TRBD2 matches 7 bases. CDR3 length: 13 residues. J gave up 9 bases and V 5 bases, and 7 bases lay outside the gene matches. Germline V CDR1 and CDR2: SEHNR, FQNEAQ (reference sequence). The CDR3 protein is CASSSSGLSEQFF. As DNA, the CDR3 is TGTGCCAGCAGCAGTAGCGGGTTAAGTGAGCAGTTCTTC.

Many counts were recorded for this clonotype. This sequence joins TRBV3-1 and TRBJ1-1; D is unresolved. The CDR3 covers 10 residues. The germline V gene encodes CDR1 LGHDT and CDR2 YNNKEL (reference sequence). Trimming removed 8 bases from V and 1 base from J, with 2 bases in between. The CDR3 sequence is CASGNTEAFF. The CDR3 DNA is TGTGCCAGCGGGAACACTGAAGCTTTCTTT.

This clonotype was counted a few times. For the CDR3, the DNA is TGTGCCAGCAGTTACGTTCGCCAAAGAACCTACAATGAGCAGTTCTTC. This translates into CASSYVRQRTYNEQFF. This chain connects TRBV6-2 or TRBV6-3 to TRBJ2-1, with D unclear. V lost 2 bases, J lost 2 bases, and 13 bases lay in between. This CDR3 has 16 amino acids. Germline values: CDR1 MNHEY, CDR2 SVGEGT.

The chain joins TRBV11-2 to TRBJ2-1, with D perhaps matching TRBD2 (5 bases). Germline V gene lookup returns CDR1 SGHAT and CDR2 FQNNGV. The CDR3 totals 16 residues. V dropped 5 bases and J dropped 2 bases, with 16 bases sitting between them. CDR3 sequence reads: CASSLWAGGPYNEQFF. CDR3 in DNA: TGTGCCAGCAGCCTCTGGGCAGGAGGCCCCTACAATGAGCAGTTCTTC.

This clonotype was detected ten times or more. V usage is TRBV20-1 and J usage is TRBJ1-1; no clear D gene. The germline gives CDR1 DFQATT, CDR2 SNEGSKA (reference sequence). This CDR3 is 8 amino acids long. Trimming stripped 5 bases from V and 12 bases from J, with 7 bases between. The CDR3 here is CSASPSFF. The DNA of the CDR3 is TGCAGTGCTTCCCCCTCTTTCTTT.